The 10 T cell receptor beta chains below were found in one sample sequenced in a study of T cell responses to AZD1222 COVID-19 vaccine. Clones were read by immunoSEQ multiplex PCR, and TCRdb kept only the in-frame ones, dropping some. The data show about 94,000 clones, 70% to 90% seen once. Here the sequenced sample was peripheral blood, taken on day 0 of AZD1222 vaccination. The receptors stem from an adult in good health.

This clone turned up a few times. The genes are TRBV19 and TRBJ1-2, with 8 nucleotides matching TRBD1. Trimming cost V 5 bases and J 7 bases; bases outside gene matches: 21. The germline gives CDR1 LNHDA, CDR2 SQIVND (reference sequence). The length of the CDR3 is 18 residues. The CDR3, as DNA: TGTGCCAGTAGTGCCCAGGGGGCTCTGGATCTCTGGGGCCGTGGCTACACCTTC. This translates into CASSAQGALDLWGRGYTF.

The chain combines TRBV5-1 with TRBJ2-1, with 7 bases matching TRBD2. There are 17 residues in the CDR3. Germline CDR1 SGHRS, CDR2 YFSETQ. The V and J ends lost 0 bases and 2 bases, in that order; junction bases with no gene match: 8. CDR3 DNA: TGCGCCAGCAGCTTGGCTGCGGGGGAATACGCCTACAATGAGCAGTTCTTC. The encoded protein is CASSLAAGEYAYNEQFF.

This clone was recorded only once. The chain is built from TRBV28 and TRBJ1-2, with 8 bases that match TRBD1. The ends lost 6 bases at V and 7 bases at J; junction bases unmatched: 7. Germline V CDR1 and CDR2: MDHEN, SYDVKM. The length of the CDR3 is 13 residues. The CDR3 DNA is TGTGCCAGCAGCCCGACAGGGGTTCCTGGCTACACCTTC. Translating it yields CASSPTGVPGYTF.

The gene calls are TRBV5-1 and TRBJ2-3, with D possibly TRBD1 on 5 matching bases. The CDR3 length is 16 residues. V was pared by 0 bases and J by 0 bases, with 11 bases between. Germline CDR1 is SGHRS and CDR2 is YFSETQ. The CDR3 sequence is CASSLEGALSTDTQYF. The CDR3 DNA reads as TGCGCCAGCAGCTTGGAAGGGGCGTTAAGCACAGATACGCAGTATTTT.

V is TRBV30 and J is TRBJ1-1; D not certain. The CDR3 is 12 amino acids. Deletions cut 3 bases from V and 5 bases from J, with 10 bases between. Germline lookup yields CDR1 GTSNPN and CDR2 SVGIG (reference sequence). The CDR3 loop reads CAWRADLTEAFF. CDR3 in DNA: TGTGCCTGGAGGGCAGACCTAACTGAAGCTTTCTTT. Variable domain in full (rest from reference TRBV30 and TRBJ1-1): SQTIHQWPATLVQPVGSPLSLECTVEGTSNPNLYWYRQAAGRGLQLLFYSVGIGQISSEVPQNLSASRPQDRQFILSSKKLLLSDSGFYLCAWRADLTEAFFGQGTRLTVV.

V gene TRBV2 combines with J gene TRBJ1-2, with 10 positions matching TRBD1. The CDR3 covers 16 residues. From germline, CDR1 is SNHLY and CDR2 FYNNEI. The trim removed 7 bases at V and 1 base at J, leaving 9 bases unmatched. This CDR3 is CASTPPGTGVNYGYTF. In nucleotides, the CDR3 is TGTGCCAGCACCCCCCCCGGGACAGGGGTTAACTATGGCTACACCTTC.

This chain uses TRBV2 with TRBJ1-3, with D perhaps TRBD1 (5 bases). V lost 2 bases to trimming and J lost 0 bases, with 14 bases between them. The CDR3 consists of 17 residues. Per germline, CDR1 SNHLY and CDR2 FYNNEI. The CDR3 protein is CASSERRGPSSGNTIYF. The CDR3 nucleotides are TGTGCCAGCAGTGAACGGCGGGGACCGAGCTCTGGAAACACCATATATTTT.

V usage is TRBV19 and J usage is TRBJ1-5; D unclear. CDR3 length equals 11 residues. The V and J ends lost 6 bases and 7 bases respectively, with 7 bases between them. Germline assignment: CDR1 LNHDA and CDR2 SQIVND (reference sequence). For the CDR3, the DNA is TGTGCCAGTAGCCAGAGGCAGCCCCAGCATTTT. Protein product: CASSQRQPQHF.

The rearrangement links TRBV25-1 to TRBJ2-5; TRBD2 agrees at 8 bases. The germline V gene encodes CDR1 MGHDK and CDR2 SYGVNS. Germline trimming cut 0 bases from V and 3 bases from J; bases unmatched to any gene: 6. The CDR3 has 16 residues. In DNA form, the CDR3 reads TGTGCCAGCAGTGAATATGGCGGGGGGCGCAAAGAGACCCAGTACTTC. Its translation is CASSEYGGGRKETQYF.

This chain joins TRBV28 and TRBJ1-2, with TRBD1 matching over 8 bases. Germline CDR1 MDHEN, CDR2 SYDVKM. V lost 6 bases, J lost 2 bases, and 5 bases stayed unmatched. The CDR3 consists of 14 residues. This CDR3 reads CASSPRTGNYGYTF. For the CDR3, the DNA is TGTGCCAGCAGCCCTCGGACAGGGAACTATGGCTACACCTTC.